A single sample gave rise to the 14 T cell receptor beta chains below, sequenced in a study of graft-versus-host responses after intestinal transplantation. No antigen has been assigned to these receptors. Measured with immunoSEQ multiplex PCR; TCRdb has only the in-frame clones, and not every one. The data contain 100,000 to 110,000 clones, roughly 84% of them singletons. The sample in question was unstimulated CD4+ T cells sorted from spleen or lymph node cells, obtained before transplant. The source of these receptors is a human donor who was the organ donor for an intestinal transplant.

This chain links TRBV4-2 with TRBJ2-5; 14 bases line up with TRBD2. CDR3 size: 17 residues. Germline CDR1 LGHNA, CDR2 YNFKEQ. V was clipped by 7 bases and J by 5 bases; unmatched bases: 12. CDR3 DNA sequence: TGTGCCAGCAAAACCGGGACTAGCGGGGGAATTGTGGAGACCCAGTACTTC. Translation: CASKTGTSGGIVETQYF.

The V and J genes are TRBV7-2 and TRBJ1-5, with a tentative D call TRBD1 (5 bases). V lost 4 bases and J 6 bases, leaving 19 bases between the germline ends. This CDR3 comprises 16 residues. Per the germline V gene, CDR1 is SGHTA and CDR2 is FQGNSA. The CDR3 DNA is TGTGCCAGCAGCTCCCCCTCGGGGGGTGTCACTCAGCCCCAGCATTTT. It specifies CASSSPSGGVTQPQHF.

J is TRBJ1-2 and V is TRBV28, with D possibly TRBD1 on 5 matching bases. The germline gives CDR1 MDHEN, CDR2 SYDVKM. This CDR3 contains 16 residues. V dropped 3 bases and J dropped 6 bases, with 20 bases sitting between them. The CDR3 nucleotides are TGTGCCAGCAGTTTGGGGGAAGGAGTCCCGGTTAATGGCTACACCTTC. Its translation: CASSLGEGVPVNGYTF.

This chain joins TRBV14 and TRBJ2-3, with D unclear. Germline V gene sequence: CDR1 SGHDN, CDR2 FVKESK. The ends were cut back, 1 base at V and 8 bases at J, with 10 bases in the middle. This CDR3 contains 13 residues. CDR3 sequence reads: CASSQGASGTQYF. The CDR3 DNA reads TGTGCCAGCAGCCAAGGCGCCAGTGGTACGCAGTATTTT.

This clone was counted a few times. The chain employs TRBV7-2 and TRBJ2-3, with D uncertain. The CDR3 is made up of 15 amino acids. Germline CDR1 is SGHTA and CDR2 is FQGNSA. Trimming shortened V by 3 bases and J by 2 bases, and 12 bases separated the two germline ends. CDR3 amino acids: CASSFAAGFTDTQYF. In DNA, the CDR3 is TGTGCCAGCAGCTTCGCCGCCGGGTTCACAGATACGCAGTATTTT.

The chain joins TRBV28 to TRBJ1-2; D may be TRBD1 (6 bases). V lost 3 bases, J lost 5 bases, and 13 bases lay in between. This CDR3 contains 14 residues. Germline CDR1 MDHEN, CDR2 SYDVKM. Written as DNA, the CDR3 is TGTGCCAGCAGTTTTGGGGGGCGGGGGTATGGCTACACCTTC. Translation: CASSFGGRGYGYTF.

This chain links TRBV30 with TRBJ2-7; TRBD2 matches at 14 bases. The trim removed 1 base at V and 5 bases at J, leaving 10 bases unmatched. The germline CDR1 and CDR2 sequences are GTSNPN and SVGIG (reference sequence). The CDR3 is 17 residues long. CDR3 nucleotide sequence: TGTGCCTGGAGTGCTGGACTAGCGGGGGGATCCGGGGACGAGCAGTACTTC. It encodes CAWSAGLAGGSGDEQYF. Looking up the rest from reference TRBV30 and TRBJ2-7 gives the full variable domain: SQTIHQWPATLVQPVGSPLSLECTVEGTSNPNLYWYRQAAGRGLQLLFYSVGIGQISSEVPQNLSASRPQDRQFILSSKKLLLSDSGFYLCAWSAGLAGGSGDEQYFGPGTRLTVT.

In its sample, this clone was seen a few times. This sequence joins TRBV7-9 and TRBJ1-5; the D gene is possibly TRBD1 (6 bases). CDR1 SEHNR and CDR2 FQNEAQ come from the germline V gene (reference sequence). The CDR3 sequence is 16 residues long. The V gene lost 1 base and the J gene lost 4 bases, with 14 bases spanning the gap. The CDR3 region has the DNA TGTGCCAGCAGCTTAGAGGGGGGGACACCTAATCAGCCCCAGCATTTT. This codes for CASSLEGGTPNQPQHF.

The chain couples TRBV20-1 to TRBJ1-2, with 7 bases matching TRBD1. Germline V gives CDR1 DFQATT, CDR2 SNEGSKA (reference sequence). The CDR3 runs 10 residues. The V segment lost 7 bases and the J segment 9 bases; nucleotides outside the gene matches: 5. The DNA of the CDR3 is TGCAGTGTCAGGGGGACACGCTACACCTTC. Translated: CSVRGTRYTF.

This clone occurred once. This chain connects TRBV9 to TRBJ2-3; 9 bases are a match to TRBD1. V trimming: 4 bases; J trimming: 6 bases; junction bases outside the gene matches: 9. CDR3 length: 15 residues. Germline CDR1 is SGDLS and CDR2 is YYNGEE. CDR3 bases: TGTGCCAGCAGCCTCGCCGGGACAGGGCCCGATACGCAGTATTTT. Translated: CASSLAGTGPDTQYF.

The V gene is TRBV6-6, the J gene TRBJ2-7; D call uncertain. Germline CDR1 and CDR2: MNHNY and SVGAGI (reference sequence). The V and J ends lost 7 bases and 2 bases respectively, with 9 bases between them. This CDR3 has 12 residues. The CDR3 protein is CASIRPPYEQYF. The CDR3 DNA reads TGTGCCAGCATCCGACCCCCCTACGAGCAGTACTTC.

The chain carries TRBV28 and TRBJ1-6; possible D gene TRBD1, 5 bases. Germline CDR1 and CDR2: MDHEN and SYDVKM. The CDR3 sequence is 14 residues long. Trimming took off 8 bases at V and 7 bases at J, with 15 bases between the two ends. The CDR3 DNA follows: TGTGCCAGCCGCCTTGGGGCTTGGAATTCACCCCTCCACTTT. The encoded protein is CASRLGAWNSPLHF.

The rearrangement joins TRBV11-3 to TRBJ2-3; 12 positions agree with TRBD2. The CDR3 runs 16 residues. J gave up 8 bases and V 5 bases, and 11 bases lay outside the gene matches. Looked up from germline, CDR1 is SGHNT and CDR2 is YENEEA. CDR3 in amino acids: CASSPRLAGVEGTQYF. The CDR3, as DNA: TGTGCCAGCAGCCCTAGACTAGCGGGGGTAGAAGGTACGCAGTATTTT.

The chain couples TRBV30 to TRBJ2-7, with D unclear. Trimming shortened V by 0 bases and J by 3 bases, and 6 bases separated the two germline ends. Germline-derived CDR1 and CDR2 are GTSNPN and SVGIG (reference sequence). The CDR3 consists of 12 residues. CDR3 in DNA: TGTGCCTGGAGTGTATTAAACTACGAGCAGTACTTC. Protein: CAWSVLNYEQYF.